Below, one TCR beta chain is given with its context. V shed 4 bases and J 5 bases; nucleotides not matched to a gene: 9. The germline V gene has CDR1 KGHDR and CDR2 SFDVKD. The CDR3 is 15 residues long. The data stem from a study of blood T cell repertoires in COVID-19. Here immunoSEQ multiplex PCR was the method, and the copy in TCRdb shows in-frame clones only, minus some. The repertoire consists of some 100,000 clones, with more than 75% occurring once and the leading ten covering approximately 4.8%. The gene calls are TRBV24-1 and TRBJ2-5; 7 bases line up with TRBD2. This clonotype was sampled from a woman of 80 years or more with active COVID-19. Sequencing used peripheral blood. The CDR3 nucleotides are TGTGCCACCAGTGACCCTGGGAGGGCCCAGGAGACCCAGTACTTC. Residues: CATSDPGRAQETQYF.